The 2 T cell receptor beta chains below were found in one sample sequenced in a study of Graves' ophthalmopathy and Graves' hyperthyroidism. Amplification from RNA transcripts yielded the TCR beta CDR3 regions. HTBI primers served in a first-round RT-PCR, which a second-round multiplex PCR followed. Each CDR3 protein gets one entry after TCRdb re-called the multiplex PCR reads with MiXCR. Of a few hundred thousand distinct CDR3 sequences in the sample, 20% to 25% were seen once. The material sequenced was peripheral blood. These receptors were taken from a woman in her forties or fifties with Graves' ophthalmopathy.

This clonotype was picked up many times. The V gene is TRBV7-9, the J gene TRBJ2-7, with 8 bases that match TRBD2. CDR1 SEHNR and CDR2 FQNEAQ come from the germline V gene (reference sequence). V shed 2 bases, J shed 2 bases, and the junction held 5 bases outside the gene matches. The CDR3 has 15 amino acids. The CDR3 DNA sequence: TGTGCCAGCAGCTTAAGCGGGAGTGCTGCCTACGAGCAGTACTTC. Its translation is CASSLSGSAAYEQYF.

This clonotype was found many times. The V gene is TRBV20-1, the J gene TRBJ2-3; possible D gene TRBD2, 6 bases. The ends were cut back, 0 bases at V and 5 bases at J, with 12 bases in the middle. CDR1 is DFQATT and CDR2 is SNEGSKA in the germline V gene (reference sequence). CDR3 length: 14 residues. The CDR3 DNA is TGCAGTGCTAGAGATGTGGAGGGTGGAGATACGCAGTATTTT. Translation: CSARDVEGGDTQYF.